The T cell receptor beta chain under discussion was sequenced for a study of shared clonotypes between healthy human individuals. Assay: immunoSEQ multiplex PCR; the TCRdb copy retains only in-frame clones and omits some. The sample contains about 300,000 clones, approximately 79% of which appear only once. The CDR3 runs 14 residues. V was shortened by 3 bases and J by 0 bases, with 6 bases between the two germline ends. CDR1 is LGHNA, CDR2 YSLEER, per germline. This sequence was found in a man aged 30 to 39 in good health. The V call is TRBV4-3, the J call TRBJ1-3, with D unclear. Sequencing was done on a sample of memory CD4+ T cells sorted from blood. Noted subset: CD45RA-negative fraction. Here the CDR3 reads CASSHAGSGNTIYF. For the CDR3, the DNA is TGCGCCAGCAGCCACGCGGGCTCTGGAAACACCATATATTTT.